Included here is one T cell receptor (beta chain) sequence, with context. Its recognized antigen is unknown. Qualities for individual bases were not recorded, and no much larger clone is one base off. From its cysteine to its phenylalanine, the CDR3 spans 16 amino acids. Only the CDR3 DNA is retained, 48 bases long and in frame from the first base. V is cut by 5 bases and J by 0 bases, and the space between the germline ends is 14 bases. For CDR1 and CDR2, the germline V gene lists MNHEY and SVGEGT. Libraries were built with multiplex PCR. Sequenced using an Illumina HiSeq 4000. TCR beta libraries were built with iRepertoire HTBI primers and Arm-PCR amplification of CDR3 regions. Before sequencing, the PCR products went through gel purification. The study's own analysis went as follows. A total of fewer than 80 TRBV and some 13 TRBJ segments were identified across samples and were used for gene usage analysis of CDR3 amino acid clonotypes. COPE and FqMerger were used to merge filtered high-quality paired reads into contigs. BLAST was used to align contigs to IMGT TRBV, TRBD and TRBJ reference genes, with CDR3 defined following IMGT. Highly expanded clones were defined as clonotypes with a frequency above 0.1%. Repertoire diversity was measured by Shannon entropy, and V-J evenness by the Gini coefficient. Public clonotypes were defined as clonotypes shared by more than one individual. TCRdb reran the public reads through fastp at Q25 and MiXCR, keeping productive beta chains. Under each unique CDR3 protein, matching rows form one entry showing the most common genes and DNA. For this entry, the V and J calls and clone size follow TCRdb and not the study's own pipeline. Recorded for this sample are around 330,000 distinct CDR3 sequences; 18% of them occurred a single time. The top ten clonotypes cover about two fifths of the sample.

This entry belongs to a study of regulatory T cells in long-lasting Graves disease (dated by TCRdb to the early 2020s). With respect to the entire study: In the newly diagnosed Graves' disease group, patients had been taking antithyroid drugs for less than 3 months. This study used TCR sequencing and RNA sequencing of peripheral blood to compare persistent Graves' disease patients against newly diagnosed Graves' disease patients. A total of roughly 33 samples were covered by TCR sequencing, comprising approximately 13 persistent and about 20 newly diagnosed Graves' disease patients. The study was conducted in China and was registered as a clinical trial.

Broad study findings and their caveats: Preferential use of TRBV28, TRBJ1-2 and TRBJ2-5 was observed in persistent disease, whereas TRBV20-1 and TRBJ2-1 were favored in newly diagnosed disease. Peripheral blood alone was examined, since thyroid tissue, which constituted the primary lesion, could not be accessed. More public clonotypes were shared among persistent patients (around 2,600) than among newly diagnosed patients (966). Only the TCR beta chain was sequenced and analyzed. Compared with newly diagnosed patients, persistent Graves' disease patients had lower TCR Shannon entropy and fewer highly expanded clones, which suggests clonal expansion. The authors acknowledged the small sample size as a limitation that may reduce accuracy.

According to the study, the label for this sample's time point signals: newly diagnosed GD, antithyroid drugs for less than 3 months. For both TCR sequencing and RNA sequencing, RNA was extracted from PBMCs in TRIzol. The diagnosis of Graves' disease followed American Thyroid Association guidelines. Patients for the study were recruited at an endocrinology department in Xi'an, China. From each patient, around 9.3 milliliters of peripheral blood was collected into an EDTA anticoagulant tube. Ficoll Paque Plus density gradient separation was used to isolate PBMCs, and no further T cell sorting was done. An Agilent 2100 Bioanalyzer and agarose gel were used to assess RNA quality, and a NanoDrop 2000 was used to measure RNA concentration.

The sequence came from a female donor with Graves disease. Recombination linked TRBV6-2 or TRBV6-3 to TRBJ2-1; the D gene is tentatively TRBD1 or TRBD2, each matching 5 bases. Sequenced material: peripheral blood mononuclear cells (PBMCs), taken at new diagnosis, from a patient treated with antithyroid drugs. The base sequence is TGTGCCAGCAGTGAAGGGACGGGGAGCTCCTACAATGAGCAGTTCTTC. It is translated as CASSEGTGSSYNEQFF.